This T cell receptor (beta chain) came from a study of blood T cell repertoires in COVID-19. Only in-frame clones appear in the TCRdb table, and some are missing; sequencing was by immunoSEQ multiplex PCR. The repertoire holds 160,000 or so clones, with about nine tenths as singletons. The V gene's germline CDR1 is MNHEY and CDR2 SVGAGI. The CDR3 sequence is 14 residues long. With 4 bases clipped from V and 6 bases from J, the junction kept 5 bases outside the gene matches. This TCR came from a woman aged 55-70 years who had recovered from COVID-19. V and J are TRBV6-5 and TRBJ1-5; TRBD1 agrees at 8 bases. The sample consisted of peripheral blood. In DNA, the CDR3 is TGTGCCAGCAGTTCCTACAGGGGGGGTCAGCCCCAGCATTTT. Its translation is CASSSYRGGQPQHF.